The entry that follows covers one T cell receptor beta chain sequence. With V trimmed by 5 bases and J by 2 bases, 8 bases remained unmatched. CDR1 and CDR2 (germline): MNHEY, SMNVEV (reference sequence). CDR3 length: 16 amino acids. Positive CCR7 selection of CD45RO-negative cells yielded the naive CD8 cells, and terminally differentiated effector memory CD45RA+ cells were excluded. This sample stems from a study of shared clonotypes between healthy human individuals. The protocol was immunoSEQ multiplex PCR, while the TCRdb copy is restricted to in-frame clones and leaves out a portion. This sample has 2 million to 2.5 million clones, with 90% to 95% found just once.

This TCR was recovered from a man aged 18 to 35 in good health. Some clones in this sample may be carry-over from other donors' samples. The specimen sequenced was naive CD8+ T cells from PBMCs. The chain carries TRBV27 and TRBJ2-3; 9 positions match TRBD1. CDR3 DNA sequence: TGTGCCAGCAGTCCGAGGACAGGGGAGCCCACAGATACGCAGTATTTT. This gives the protein CASSPRTGEPTDTQYF.